This TCR beta chain was found in a study of graft-versus-host responses after intestinal transplantation. Regarding the study as a whole: In recipient marrow, GvH clones were found, and some appeared first in ileum or blood.

Data came from immunoSEQ multiplex PCR; TCRdb stores just in-frame clones and leaves some out. This table has 140,000 or so clones, around nine tenths appearing once. CDR3 length: 11 amino acids. CDR1 is MNHNS and CDR2 is SASEGT in the germline V gene. Trimming took 4 bases from V and 14 from J; bases not matched to a gene: 5. Regarding this clone: Antigen: not known.

The TCR sequence derives from a human donor who received an intestinal transplant. The chain links TRBV6-1 to TRBJ2-1, with 7 bases fitting TRBD1. The specimen was unstimulated CD4+ T cells sorted from spleen or lymph node cells, collected before intestinal transplant. The CDR3 nucleotides read TGTGCCAGCAGTGCGACAGGGAGAGAGTTCTTC. Its translation: CASSATGREFF.